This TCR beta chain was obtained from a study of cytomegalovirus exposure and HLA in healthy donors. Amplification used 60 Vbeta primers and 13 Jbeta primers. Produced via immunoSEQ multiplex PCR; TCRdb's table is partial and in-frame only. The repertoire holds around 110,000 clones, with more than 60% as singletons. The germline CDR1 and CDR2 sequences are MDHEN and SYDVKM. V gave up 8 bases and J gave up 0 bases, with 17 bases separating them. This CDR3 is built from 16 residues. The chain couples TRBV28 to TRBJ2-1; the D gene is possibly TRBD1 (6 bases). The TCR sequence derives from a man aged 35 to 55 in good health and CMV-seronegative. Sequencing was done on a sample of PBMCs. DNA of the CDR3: TGTGCCAGCTCCTACACACAGGGTAGCTCCTACAATGAGCAGTTCTTC. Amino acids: CASSYTQGSSYNEQFF.